This is a list of T cell receptor beta chains from one sample in a study of regulatory T cells in long-lasting Graves disease. Using its own MiXCR run on the multiplex PCR reads, TCRdb lists one record per CDR3 protein. The data show over 300,000 distinct CDR3 sequences, about 16% seen once. The sample here was peripheral blood mononuclear cells (PBMCs), taken at new diagnosis, from a patient treated with antithyroid drugs. Receptor source: a female donor with Graves disease. Both conserved end residues are part of each CDR3. The order of the fields is CDR3 length, D gene, clone size, V gene, J gene, CDR3 DNA, CDR3 protein. A D gene is named only where the DNA matches it firmly. For some rows the clone size is stated as once, few or many, or as a class when expanded; others skip it.

len: 15
d_gene: TRBD2
abundance: many
v_gene: TRBV7-2
j_gene: TRBJ2-1
CDR3nt: TGTGCCAGCAGCGGGGTAGCGGGAGGGCCAGGTGAGCAGTTCTTC
CDR3aa: CASSGVAGGPGEQFF

len: 13
d_gene: TRBD1
abundance: many
v_gene: TRBV6-1
j_gene: TRBJ1-2
CDR3nt: TGTTCGACTGCGAGGGGGCAGGGAGATGGCTACACCTTC
CDR3aa: CSTARGQGDGYTF

len: 19
d_gene: -
abundance: -
v_gene: TRBV12-3/TRBV12-4
j_gene: TRBJ2-5
CDR3nt: TGTGCCAGCAGCCTCAGGGGGGGCGGGGGGTATGACGGGGGAGAGACCCAGTACTTC
CDR3aa: CASSLRGGGGYDGGETQYF

len: 13
d_gene: -
abundance: -
v_gene: TRBV9
j_gene: TRBJ1-5
CDR3nt: TGTGCCTACCGACATGGTAGGAATCAGCCCCAGCATTTT
CDR3aa: CAYRHGRNQPQHF

len: 15
d_gene: TRBD1
abundance: -
v_gene: TRBV7-9
j_gene: TRBJ2-5
CDR3nt: TGTGCCAGCAGCGACTGGACAGGGGGCTTAGAGACCCAGTACTTC
CDR3aa: CASSDWTGGLETQYF

len: 15
d_gene: TRBD1
abundance: many
v_gene: TRBV7-2
j_gene: TRBJ1-2
CDR3nt: TGTGCCAGCAGCTTGGACGGGACAGGGATCTATGGCTACACCTTC
CDR3aa: CASSLDGTGIYGYTF

len: 14
d_gene: -
abundance: many
v_gene: TRBV11-2
j_gene: TRBJ2-7
CDR3nt: TGTGCCAGCAGCGCAAGCTTGGCGAGCTACGAGCAGTACTTC
CDR3aa: CASSASLASYEQYF

len: 14
d_gene: -
abundance: many
v_gene: TRBV20-1
j_gene: TRBJ2-2
CDR3nt: TGCAGTGCTAGACCCGGGAGAGGTACCGGGGAGCTGTTTTTT
CDR3aa: CSARPGRGTGELFF

len: 16
d_gene: -
abundance: -
v_gene: TRBV7-8
j_gene: TRBJ2-5
CDR3nt: TGTGCCAGCAGCCTAGACGGGGTAGCGGCTCCAGAGACCCAGTACTTC
CDR3aa: CASSLDGVAAPETQYF

len: 13
d_gene: -
abundance: many
v_gene: TRBV27
j_gene: TRBJ2-3
CDR3nt: TGTGCCAGCAGTTCTAAATCAACCAGGGCGCAGTATTTT
CDR3aa: CASSSKSTRAQYF

len: 14
d_gene: -
abundance: few
v_gene: TRBV28
j_gene: TRBJ1-5
CDR3nt: TGTGCCAGCAGTTTATTAGATAGCAATCAGCCCCAGCATTTT
CDR3aa: CASSLLDSNQPQHF

len: 13
d_gene: TRBD2
abundance: many
v_gene: TRBV20-1
j_gene: TRBJ2-3
CDR3nt: TGCAGTGCTAGGCTAGCGGGGAAAGATACGCAGTATTTT
CDR3aa: CSARLAGKDTQYF

len: 13
d_gene: -
abundance: many
v_gene: TRBV3-1
j_gene: TRBJ1-2
CDR3nt: TGTGCCAGCAGCCCCGGATCCTTCTATGGCTACACCTTC
CDR3aa: CASSPGSFYGYTF

len: 17
d_gene: TRBD2
abundance: many
v_gene: TRBV29-1
j_gene: TRBJ2-3
CDR3nt: TGCAGCGTTGAAGCAACTTCTAGCGGGGAGAGCGGGTATACGCAGTATTTT
CDR3aa: CSVEATSSGESGYTQYF

len: 16
d_gene: -
abundance: -
v_gene: TRBV4-1
j_gene: TRBJ2-1
CDR3nt: TGCGCCAGCAGCCATTATGGGACCGAGGGTAATCTTGAGCAGTTCTTC
CDR3aa: CASSHYGTEGNLEQFF

len: 15
d_gene: -
abundance: -
v_gene: TRBV10-3
j_gene: TRBJ2-5
CDR3nt: TGTGCCATCAGTCCGGGAAGGGGCTTCCAAGAGACCCAGTACTTC
CDR3aa: CAISPGRGFQETQYF

len: 15
d_gene: TRBD1
abundance: few
v_gene: TRBV5-1
j_gene: TRBJ1-4
CDR3nt: TGCGCCAGCAGCGTCGGGACAGGGCATAATGAAAAACTGTTTTTT
CDR3aa: CASSVGTGHNEKLFF

len: 15
d_gene: TRBD1
abundance: many
v_gene: TRBV12-3/TRBV12-4
j_gene: TRBJ1-1
CDR3nt: TGTGCCAGCAGTGCACAGGGGTGGATCGGAACTGAAGCTTTCTTT
CDR3aa: CASSAQGWIGTEAFF

len: 14
d_gene: -
abundance: -
v_gene: TRBV6-1
j_gene: TRBJ2-7
CDR3nt: TGTGCCACCAGACCCCCAGGAGGAACCTACGAGCAGTACTTC
CDR3aa: CATRPPGGTYEQYF

len: 16
d_gene: -
abundance: many
v_gene: TRBV12-3/TRBV12-4
j_gene: TRBJ1-5
CDR3nt: TGTGCCAGCAGTTTAGAGGTATTGGCAGGCAATCAGCCCCAGCATTTT
CDR3aa: CASSLEVLAGNQPQHF

len: 14
d_gene: -
abundance: many
v_gene: TRBV4-2
j_gene: TRBJ2-5
CDR3nt: TGTGCCAGCCAATCCAACAGGCCCCAAGAGACCCAGTACTTC
CDR3aa: CASQSNRPQETQYF

len: 14
d_gene: -
abundance: few
v_gene: TRBV27
j_gene: TRBJ1-1
CDR3nt: TGTGCCAGCAGTTTTAAGGGGGAAAGGGCTGAAGCTTTCTTT
CDR3aa: CASSFKGERAEAFF

len: 12
d_gene: TRBD1
abundance: many
v_gene: TRBV28
j_gene: TRBJ1-2
CDR3nt: TGTGCCAGCAGGGCGACAGGGTCCGGCTACACCTTC
CDR3aa: CASRATGSGYTF

len: 16
d_gene: -
abundance: -
v_gene: TRBV9
j_gene: TRBJ1-3
CDR3nt: TGTGCCAGCAGCGTAGTGTCAGGAGGGGCTGGAAACACCATATATTTT
CDR3aa: CASSVVSGGAGNTIYF

len: 15
d_gene: TRBD2
abundance: many
v_gene: TRBV7-2
j_gene: TRBJ2-7
CDR3nt: TGTGCCAGCAGACGAACTAGCGCCCGCTACTACGAGCAGTACTTC
CDR3aa: CASRRTSARYYEQYF

len: 15
d_gene: TRBD2
abundance: few
v_gene: TRBV4-1
j_gene: TRBJ2-3
CDR3nt: TGCGCCAGCAGCCGACTGCCCGGGGGGACAGATACGCAGTATTTT
CDR3aa: CASSRLPGGTDTQYF

len: 10
d_gene: -
abundance: few
v_gene: TRBV29-1
j_gene: TRBJ1-2
CDR3nt: TGCAGCTCGTTGCAGGGTGGCTACACCTTC
CDR3aa: CSSLQGGYTF

len: 17
d_gene: TRBD2
abundance: -
v_gene: TRBV27
j_gene: TRBJ2-1
CDR3nt: TGTGCCAGCAGTTCCGGGACTAGCGGGAGTATTGACAATGAGCAGTTCTTC
CDR3aa: CASSSGTSGSIDNEQFF

len: 17
d_gene: -
abundance: -
v_gene: TRBV5-1
j_gene: TRBJ2-3
CDR3nt: TGCGCCAGCAGCTTGGGCATTCGTGGGATAAGGACAGATACGCAGTATTTT
CDR3aa: CASSLGIRGIRTDTQYF

len: 14
d_gene: -
abundance: -
v_gene: TRBV5-1
j_gene: TRBJ2-3
CDR3nt: TGCGCCAGCAGCTTGGATGAGGTCACAGATACGCAGTATTTT
CDR3aa: CASSLDEVTDTQYF

len: 14
d_gene: TRBD1
abundance: many
v_gene: TRBV7-9
j_gene: TRBJ1-2
CDR3nt: TGTGCCAGCAGCACTACGACAGGGGAACATGGCTACACCTTC
CDR3aa: CASSTTTGEHGYTF

len: 12
d_gene: -
abundance: many
v_gene: TRBV15
j_gene: TRBJ1-1
CDR3nt: TGTGCCACCGGACGGACTAACACTGAAGCTTTCTTT
CDR3aa: CATGRTNTEAFF

len: 17
d_gene: -
abundance: -
v_gene: TRBV4-2
j_gene: TRBJ2-3
CDR3nt: TGTGCCAGCAGCCAGCTGACGGCGGGTTCCGGCACAGATACGCAGTATTTT
CDR3aa: CASSQLTAGSGTDTQYF

len: 16
d_gene: TRBD1
abundance: many
v_gene: TRBV12-3/TRBV12-4
j_gene: TRBJ1-5
CDR3nt: TGTGCCAGCAGTTTAGCCCCAATGACAGGGAGTCAGCCCCAGCATTTT
CDR3aa: CASSLAPMTGSQPQHF

len: 14
d_gene: -
abundance: -
v_gene: TRBV30
j_gene: TRBJ1-2
CDR3nt: TGTGCCTGGAGTCGGACCACAACGGGGGCTGGCTACACCTTC
CDR3aa: CAWSRTTTGAGYTF

len: 14
d_gene: -
abundance: many
v_gene: TRBV7-2
j_gene: TRBJ1-5
CDR3nt: TGTGCCAGCAGCTTAGACCGCGGGGGGCGGCCCCAGCATTTT
CDR3aa: CASSLDRGGRPQHF

len: 14
d_gene: -
abundance: many
v_gene: TRBV28
j_gene: TRBJ1-5
CDR3nt: TGTGCCAGCAGTGTCCAACAGGGTAATCAGCCCCAGCATTTT
CDR3aa: CASSVQQGNQPQHF

len: 14
d_gene: TRBD2
abundance: many
v_gene: TRBV20-1
j_gene: TRBJ2-3
CDR3nt: TGCAGTGCGAAGACTAGCGGGGCCACAGATACGCAGTATTTT
CDR3aa: CSAKTSGATDTQYF

len: 14
d_gene: -
abundance: many
v_gene: TRBV27
j_gene: TRBJ2-2
CDR3nt: TGTGCCAGCAGTCTCCGAAGAGACACCGGGGAGCTGTTTTTT
CDR3aa: CASSLRRDTGELFF

len: 15
d_gene: TRBD2
abundance: few
v_gene: TRBV30
j_gene: TRBJ2-1
CDR3nt: TGTGCCTGGAGTGTACCTAGCGGGAGTTACAATGAGCAGTTCTTC
CDR3aa: CAWSVPSGSYNEQFF

len: 12
d_gene: -
abundance: many
v_gene: TRBV20-1
j_gene: TRBJ2-7
CDR3nt: TGCAGTGCTAGTCGCGGCCTCGGCGAGCAGTACTTC
CDR3aa: CSASRGLGEQYF

len: 14
d_gene: -
abundance: -
v_gene: TRBV27
j_gene: TRBJ1-1
CDR3nt: TGTGCCAGCGGCACCGGGACGGGGGGCACTGAAGCTTTCTTT
CDR3aa: CASGTGTGGTEAFF

len: 15
d_gene: -
abundance: -
v_gene: TRBV7-3
j_gene: TRBJ2-1
CDR3nt: TGTGCCAGCAGCAAAGGGACGAGTTCTATTAATGAGCAGTTCTTC
CDR3aa: CASSKGTSSINEQFF

len: 15
d_gene: TRBD1
abundance: -
v_gene: TRBV18
j_gene: TRBJ1-4
CDR3nt: TGTGCCAGCTCATCAACGACAGGGGCCGATGAAAAACTGTTTTTT
CDR3aa: CASSSTTGADEKLFF

len: 17
d_gene: TRBD2
abundance: -
v_gene: TRBV12-5
j_gene: TRBJ2-1
CDR3nt: TGTGCTAGTGGTTTGCCTGTAGCGGGGGGGCTGGACAATGAGCAGTTCTTC
CDR3aa: CASGLPVAGGLDNEQFF

len: 17
d_gene: -
abundance: many
v_gene: TRBV27
j_gene: TRBJ1-2
CDR3nt: TGTGCCAGCAGTCGTTGGAGGGATGGGACACCAAACTATGGCTACACCTTC
CDR3aa: CASSRWRDGTPNYGYTF

len: 13
d_gene: -
abundance: many
v_gene: TRBV12-3/TRBV12-4
j_gene: TRBJ1-1
CDR3nt: TGTGCCAGCAGTTTATGGGCCGGGGGCGCGGCTTTCTTT
CDR3aa: CASSLWAGGAAFF

len: 18
d_gene: -
abundance: many
v_gene: TRBV12-3/TRBV12-4
j_gene: TRBJ1-1
CDR3nt: TGTGCCAGCAGTTACGGAAGGGCTGGGGTTGGGTTGAACACTGAAGCTTTCTTT
CDR3aa: CASSYGRAGVGLNTEAFF

len: 14
d_gene: -
abundance: few
v_gene: TRBV12-5
j_gene: TRBJ2-2
CDR3nt: TGTGCTAGTGGTTTACTACGAGACACCGGGGAGCTGTTTTTT
CDR3aa: CASGLLRDTGELFF

len: 17
d_gene: TRBD1
abundance: -
v_gene: TRBV24-1
j_gene: TRBJ2-3
CDR3nt: TGTGCCACCAGTGATGGGGGCAGGGGGCGCGGCACAGATACGCAGTATTTT
CDR3aa: CATSDGGRGRGTDTQYF

len: 19
d_gene: -
abundance: many
v_gene: TRBV27
j_gene: TRBJ2-5
CDR3nt: TGTGCCAGCAGTTTATCGGGGACAGGGTATAGCGGGGATGTGGAGACCCAGTACTTC
CDR3aa: CASSLSGTGYSGDVETQYF

len: 14
d_gene: TRBD2
abundance: many
v_gene: TRBV10-3
j_gene: TRBJ2-3
CDR3nt: TGTGCCATCAGTGACCGGGAGGGTCAGGATACGCAGTATTTT
CDR3aa: CAISDREGQDTQYF